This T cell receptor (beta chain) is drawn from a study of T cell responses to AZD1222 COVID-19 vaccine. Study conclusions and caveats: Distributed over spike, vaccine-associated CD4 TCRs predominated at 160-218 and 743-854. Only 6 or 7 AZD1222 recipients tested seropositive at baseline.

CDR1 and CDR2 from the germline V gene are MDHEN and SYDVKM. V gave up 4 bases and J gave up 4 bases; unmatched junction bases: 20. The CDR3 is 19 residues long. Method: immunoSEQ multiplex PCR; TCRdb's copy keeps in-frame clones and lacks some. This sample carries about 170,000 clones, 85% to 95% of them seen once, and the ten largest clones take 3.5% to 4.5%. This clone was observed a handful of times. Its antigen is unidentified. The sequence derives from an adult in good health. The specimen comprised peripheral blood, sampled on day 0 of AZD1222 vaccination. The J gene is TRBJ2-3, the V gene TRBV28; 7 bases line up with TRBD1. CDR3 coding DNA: TGTGCCAGCAGTTACCCCTTTGTACTGAGACAGGGAGACGCAGATACGCAGTATTTT. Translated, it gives CASSYPFVLRQGDADTQYF.